The 14 T cell receptor beta chains in this list originate from one sample, sequenced in a study of Graves' ophthalmopathy and Graves' hyperthyroidism. Beta-chain TCR CDR3 regions were amplified from RNA transcripts. HTBI primers were employed in first-round RT-PCR, then a second-round multiplex PCR followed. TCRdb used MiXCR to reprocess the multiplex PCR reads, holding one entry per CDR3 protein. The sample contains 350,000 or so distinct CDR3 sequences, 17% of which appear only once. Sequencing used peripheral blood. These TCRs come from an adult man with Graves' ophthalmopathy.

This clonotype was found many times. V is TRBV6-1 and J is TRBJ1-6; D gene uncertain. CDR3 size: 12 residues. V was shortened by 5 bases and J by 10 bases, with 9 bases between the two germline ends. Germline V lookup: CDR1 MNHNS, CDR2 SASEGT. The CDR3 DNA follows: TGTGCCAGCAGTTTGAGTGGATCACCCCTCCACTTT. Its protein is CASSLSGSPLHF.

The table lists this clonotype with many counts. The genes are TRBV28 and TRBJ2-5; 8 nucleotides align to TRBD1. The CDR3 is 14 residues long. From germline, CDR1 is MDHEN and CDR2 SYDVKM. With V trimmed by 8 bases and J by 3 bases, 8 bases remained unmatched. This CDR3 reads CASLQGGSEETQYF. The CDR3 nucleotides are TGTGCCAGCCTACAGGGGGGATCGGAAGAGACCCAGTACTTC.

There are many counts of this clonotype. The CDR3 is CASSLSLLASEQYF. The DNA of the CDR3 is TGTGCCAGCAGTTTATCGCTACTAGCGAGCGAGCAGTACTTC. J is TRBJ2-7 and V is TRBV27; 7 positions agree with TRBD2. With 0 bases clipped from V and 6 bases from J, the junction kept 5 bases outside the gene matches. There are 14 residues in the CDR3. The V gene's germline CDR1 is MNHEY and CDR2 SMNVEV (reference sequence).

This clonotype has at least ten counts. The chain employs TRBV19 and TRBJ1-2; D uncertain. Trimming cost V 6 bases and J 6 bases, with 26 bases left between them. The CDR3 runs to 17 residues. The germline V gene encodes CDR1 LNHDA and CDR2 SQIVND (reference sequence). The CDR3 loop reads CASRDKRAGSAKNGYTF. In DNA form, the CDR3 reads TGTGCCAGTAGGGATAAAAGGGCAGGCTCGGCTAAGAATGGCTACACCTTC.

This clonotype was observed at least ten times. The V and J genes are TRBV6-1 and TRBJ1-1; D is ambiguous. There are 14 residues in the CDR3. Germline V gene sequence: CDR1 MNHNS, CDR2 SASEGT. V was shortened by 4 bases and J by 2 bases, with 11 bases between the two germline ends. CDR3 in DNA: TGTGCCAGCAGTGGAGAGCCAGAAAACACTGAAGCTTTCTTT. Translation gives CASSGEPENTEAFF.

At least ten counts were recorded for this clonotype. The CDR3 reads CSARHLAEETQYF. The CDR3 DNA reads TGCAGTGCTAGGCACCTAGCGGAAGAGACCCAGTACTTC. This chain uses TRBV20-1 with TRBJ2-5; TRBD2 matches 7 bases. Trimming removed 3 bases from V and 3 bases from J; junction bases left unmatched: 4. The CDR3 is 13 residues long. Germline V gene sequence: CDR1 DFQATT, CDR2 SNEGSKA (reference sequence).

This chain uses TRBV29-1 with TRBJ2-5; D uncertain. The J call may be incorrect, as the DNA end agrees better with TRBJ2-7. The CDR3 covers 13 residues. Germline assignment: CDR1 SQVTM and CDR2 ANQGSEA. The CDR3 nucleotides read TGCAGCGTTGAGACACATAGCTCCTACGAGCAGTACTTC. This codes for CSVETHSSYEQYF.

This clonotype was observed many times. J is TRBJ2-7 and V is TRBV7-2, with TRBD2 matching over 8 bases. V gave up 0 bases and J gave up 0 bases; unmatched junction bases: 4. This CDR3 region has 16 residues. Looked up from germline, CDR1 is SGHTA and CDR2 is FQGNSA. The CDR3: CASSLAGGGNSYEQYF. CDR3 in DNA: TGTGCCAGCAGCTTAGCGGGCGGGGGGAACTCCTACGAGCAGTACTTC.

At least ten counts were recorded for this clonotype. The rearrangement uses TRBV30 and TRBJ2-2; D is possibly TRBD2 (5 bases). This CDR3 region has 14 residues. Trimming took 1 base from V and 2 from J, leaving 8 bases between them. The germline CDR1 and CDR2 sequences are GTSNPN and SVGIG (reference sequence). CDR3 loop: CAWSASGNTGELFF. Here the CDR3 DNA reads TGTGCCTGGAGTGCGAGCGGAAACACCGGGGAGCTGTTTTTT.

The rearrangement joins TRBV20-1 to TRBJ2-7; the D is unclear. The CDR3 is 14 residues long. V lost 0 bases and J 5 bases, leaving 14 bases between the germline ends. Germline values: CDR1 DFQATT, CDR2 SNEGSKA (reference sequence). As DNA, the CDR3 is TGCAGTGCTAGAGATAGTGGGGAAGTGGACGAGCAGTACTTC. Its protein is CSARDSGEVDEQYF.

At least ten counts were recorded for this clonotype. This chain connects TRBV6-5 to TRBJ1-2; 7 bases line up with TRBD1. V shed 6 bases, J shed 4 bases, and the junction held 8 bases outside the gene matches. Germline CDR1 reads MNHEY; CDR2 reads SVGAGI. The CDR3 contains 14 residues. The CDR3 region has the DNA TGTGCCAGCAGGAGACAGGGATTCGGCTATGGCTACACCTTC. It yields the protein CASRRQGFGYGYTF.

This clonotype was observed at least ten times. The chain links TRBV5-6 to TRBJ2-5; D is undetermined. Trimming took 5 bases from V and 1 from J, leaving 12 bases between them. This CDR3 comprises 14 residues. Germline V CDR1 and CDR2: SGHDT, YYEEEE. The CDR3 loop is CASRQTRAQETQYF. DNA for the CDR3: TGTGCCAGCAGGCAGACTCGGGCCCAAGAGACCCAGTACTTC.

This clonotype appeared many times. The J gene is TRBJ2-2, the V gene TRBV2, with D possibly TRBD1 on 5 matching bases. This CDR3 spans 15 amino acids. The V and J ends lost 4 bases and 4 bases respectively, with 13 bases between them. Germline V gives CDR1 SNHLY, CDR2 FYNNEI. The CDR3 nucleotides read TGTGCCAGCAGTGGGGTTGTCAGGGTCACCGGGGAGCTGTTTTTT. It is translated as CASSGVVRVTGELFF.

This clonotype was seen ten or more times. The CDR3 loop reads CASRTGVRGYTF. The CDR3 DNA follows: TGTGCCAGCCGGACAGGGGTTCGGGGCTACACCTTC. The rearrangement uses TRBV6-5 and TRBJ1-2, with 9 nucleotides matching TRBD1. After removal of 8 bases from V and 8 bases from J, the junction contained 6 bases not matched to a gene. The CDR3 is 12 amino acids. The germline gives CDR1 MNHEY, CDR2 SVGAGI.